These 25 T cell receptor beta chains originate from one sample sequenced in a study of Ad26.COV2.S vaccination and SARS-CoV-2 variants. As for treatment: some 20 received Ad26.COV2.S at low or high dose, single or two shots; 5 received placebo; per-sample allocation not given. Collection of samples fell on day 63 after the first vaccine or placebo injection. The data were produced by immunoSEQ multiplex PCR, yet TCRdb's version contains in-frame clones alone and is incomplete. The profile covers some 390,000 clones, with roughly 90% appearing a single time and around 1.8% taken by the ten largest. Sequenced here: peripheral blood, sampled in a trial of Ad26.COV2.S vaccine versus placebo. The receptors shown here come from a person between 18 and 60 years old who received the Ad26.COV2.S COVID-19 vaccine or a placebo.

The V gene is TRBV30, the J gene TRBJ1-6, with D possibly matching TRBD1 (5 bases). Germline V gene sequence: CDR1 GTSNPN, CDR2 SVGIG (reference sequence). The CDR3 extends over 21 amino acids. V lost 1 base and J 0 bases, leaving 25 bases between the germline ends. The CDR3 sequence: CAWSDSRAGWGTSSYNSPLHF. CDR3 nucleotide sequence: TGTGCCTGGAGTGACTCAAGGGCTGGCTGGGGGACTAGCTCCTATAATTCACCCCTCCACTTT.

This sequence joins TRBV5-6 and TRBJ2-2, with D maybe TRBD1 (6 bases). V lost 3 bases and J lost 1, with 10 bases in between. The germline V gene has CDR1 SGHDT and CDR2 YYEEEE. The CDR3 length is 15 residues. The CDR3 nucleotides are TGTGCCAGCAGCTACCCGACAGGGAACACCGGGGAGCTGTTTTTT. Translating it yields CASSYPTGNTGELFF.

V gene TRBV19 combines with J gene TRBJ2-6; D gene uncertain. This CDR3 has 16 residues. Germline V gene data show CDR1 as LNHDA and CDR2 as SQIVND (reference sequence). The V end was cut by 3 bases, the J end by 0 bases, with 9 bases between. CDR3 in DNA: TGTGCCAGTAGTATCCAGGCCCGCTCTGGGGCCAACGTCCTGACTTTC. It is translated as CASSIQARSGANVLTF. Supplemented by reference TRBV19 and TRBJ2-6, the full variable domain reads DGGITQSPKYLFRKEGQNVTLSCEQNLNHDAMYWYRQDPGQGLRLIYYSQIVNDFQKGDIAEGYSVSREKKESFPLTVTSAQKNPTAFYLCASSIQARSGANVLTFGAGSRLTVL.

This chain uses TRBV3-1 (or the pseudogene TRBV3-2) with TRBJ1-2; D unclear. Germline values: CDR1 LGHDT, CDR2 YNNKEL (reference sequence). The length of the CDR3 is 15 residues. The germline V and J ends were trimmed by 4 bases and 13 bases, with 25 bases remaining between them. CDR3: CASSLLGDSMTPLTF. As DNA, the CDR3 is TGTGCCAGCAGCCTCCTCGGGGATTCTATGACCCCCCTCACCTTC.

The chain joins TRBV10-3 to TRBJ1-5; tentative D call: TRBD1 (5 bases). Per the germline V gene, CDR1 is ENHRY and CDR2 is SYGVKD. V lost 6 bases to trimming and J lost 2 bases, with 11 bases between them. This CDR3 is 14 amino acids long. CDR3 in DNA: TGTGCCATCAGCTCGACAGTGCGCAATCAGCCCCAGCATTTT. Translated, it gives CAISSTVRNQPQHF.

The chain is built from TRBV27 and TRBJ2-3, with D perhaps matching TRBD1 (6 bases). The CDR3 is 16 residues long. The germline V gene has CDR1 MNHEY and CDR2 SMNVEV (reference sequence). V was cut by 4 bases and J by 3 bases, with 17 bases left in between. CDR3 sequence reads: CASSWGPNRRTDTQYF. In DNA, the CDR3 is TGTGCCAGCAGTTGGGGGCCGAACAGGAGGACAGATACGCAGTATTTT.

The V and J genes are TRBV18 and TRBJ2-3; D is undetermined. The germline CDR1 and CDR2 sequences are KGHSH and LQKENI. The CDR3 loop spans 15 amino acids. V lost 6 bases and J lost 8, with 21 bases in between. CDR3 nucleotides: TGTGCCAGCTCCCGCTCGGGCCCCAGCACCTCTACGCAGTATTTT. Protein: CASSRSGPSTSTQYF.

V usage is TRBV30 and J usage is TRBJ1-3, with TRBD1 as a possible D gene (6 bases). The CDR3 runs to 14 residues. Germline loops: CDR1 GTSNPN, CDR2 SVGIG (reference sequence). V gave up 3 bases and J gave up 4 bases, with 13 bases separating them. The CDR3 protein is CAWSTGWEGNTIYF. The CDR3 coding sequence is TGTGCCTGGAGCACAGGGTGGGAGGGAAACACCATATATTTT.

The chain employs TRBV3-1 (or the pseudogene TRBV3-2) and TRBJ2-1, with TRBD2 matching 7 bases. CDR1 and CDR2 (germline): LGHDT, YNNKEL (reference sequence). This CDR3 has 15 residues. V shed 4 bases, J shed 8 bases, and the junction held 11 bases outside the gene matches. The CDR3 DNA reads as TGTGCCAGCAGCCCTTATGCGGGAGAAAAAGATGAGCAGTTCTTC. Its protein product is CASSPYAGEKDEQFF.

This rearrangement joins TRBV4-2 to TRBJ2-1, with a possible D match to TRBD2 (5 bases). Trimming shortened V by 3 bases and J by 10 bases, and 7 bases separated the two germline ends. This CDR3 comprises 11 residues. The V gene's germline CDR1 is LGHNA and CDR2 YNFKEQ. The CDR3 sequence: CASSHGEEQFF. CDR3 nucleotide sequence: TGTGCCAGCAGCCATGGGGAGGAGCAGTTCTTC.

The rearrangement links TRBV28 to TRBJ2-5, with TRBD2 matching 12 bases. Trimming removed 4 bases from V and 1 base from J; junction bases left unmatched: 10. This CDR3 is 18 amino acids long. Germline V CDR1 and CDR2: MDHEN, SYDVKM. The CDR3 nucleotides are TGTGCCAGCAGTTCCCACGGACTAGCGGGAACGGTCCAAGAGACCCAGTACTTC. Translation gives CASSSHGLAGTVQETQYF.

The chain combines TRBV19 with TRBJ1-1, with TRBD1 matching 9 bases. The trim removed 1 base at V and 5 bases at J, leaving 5 bases unmatched. Germline V CDR1 and CDR2: LNHDA, SQIVND (reference sequence). The CDR3 spans 15 residues. The DNA of the CDR3 is TGTGCCAGTAGTATAGCGACAGGGGGTTTGACTGAAGCTTTCTTT. Translation: CASSIATGGLTEAFF.

This chain joins TRBV5-4 and TRBJ2-2, with TRBD1 as a possible D gene (5 bases). The length of the CDR3 is 15 residues. The V end lost 0 bases, the J end lost 7 bases, and 13 bases lay between the germline ends. Germline V gene lookup returns CDR1 SGHNT and CDR2 YYREEE (reference sequence). CDR3 amino acids: CASSLGSRVGGELFF. The CDR3 region has the DNA TGTGCCAGCAGCTTGGGGTCCAGGGTAGGCGGGGAGCTGTTTTTT.

The CDR3, as DNA: TGTGCCATCAGTGACCCGACAGGGAAGGGGGCCAACGTCCTGACTTTC. Protein: CAISDPTGKGANVLTF. The chain has TRBV10-3 and TRBJ2-6; 7 bases line up with TRBD1. Germline V gene lookup returns CDR1 ENHRY and CDR2 SYGVKD. The CDR3 has 16 amino acids. With V trimmed by 3 bases and J by 4 bases, 6 bases remained unmatched.

The CDR3 DNA follows: TGTGCCAGCAGCCCTAGACTAGCCTACGAGCAGTACTTC. Encoded protein: CASSPRLAYEQYF. This sequence joins TRBV11-2 and TRBJ2-7; TRBD2 is a possible D gene (6 bases). The germline V and J ends were trimmed by 5 bases and 2 bases, with 10 bases remaining between them. Germline-derived CDR1 and CDR2 are SGHAT and FQNNGV. CDR3 length equals 13 residues. Filled out from reference TRBV11-2 and TRBJ2-7, the complete variable domain reads EAGVAQSPRYKIIEKRQSVAFWCNPISGHATLYWYQQILGQGPKLLIQFQNNGVVDDSQLPKDRFSAERLKGVDSTLKIQPAKLEDSAVYLCASSPRLAYEQYFGPGTRLTVT.

CDR3 in amino acids: CASSLARSSPLHF. CDR3 bases: TGTGCCAGCAGTTTAGCGAGAAGTTCACCCCTCCACTTT. The rearrangement links TRBV28 to TRBJ1-6; D call uncertain. The CDR3 covers 13 residues. V was pared by 2 bases and J by 9 bases, with 8 bases between. Germline lookup yields CDR1 MDHEN and CDR2 SYDVKM.

This clone was seen a handful of times. This chain joins TRBV6-2 or TRBV6-3 and TRBJ2-7; 8 bases map to TRBD2. This CDR3 spans 14 amino acids. The J segment lost 0 bases and the V segment lost 2 bases, leaving 0 bases of the junction unmatched. Germline V lookup: CDR1 MNHEY, CDR2 SVGEGT. The CDR3 DNA is TGTGCCAGCAGTTACGGGACTAGCTCCTACGAGCAGTACTTC. Encoded protein: CASSYGTSSYEQYF.

The chain combines TRBV7-2 with TRBJ2-7; 9 positions agree with TRBD2. Germline lookup yields CDR1 SGHTA and CDR2 FQGNSA. The CDR3 runs 17 residues. The V segment lost 5 bases and the J segment 2 bases; nucleotides outside the gene matches: 13. The CDR3: CASSPSLSGGGAYEQYF. The CDR3 bases are TGTGCCAGCAGCCCTTCGTTGTCAGGCGGGGGGGCCTACGAGCAGTACTTC.

V is TRBV12-5 and J is TRBJ2-2, with D tentatively TRBD2 (5 bases). The CDR3 spans 16 residues. Germline loops: CDR1 LGHNT, CDR2 FRNRAP. V dropped 3 bases and J dropped 6 bases, with 17 bases sitting between them. The CDR3 region is CASGLGRGGTAGELFF. CDR3 coding DNA: TGTGCTAGTGGTTTAGGCAGAGGAGGTACCGCCGGGGAGCTGTTTTTT.

This chain uses TRBV4-3 with TRBJ2-3; 11 nucleotides align to TRBD2. The CDR3 totals 17 residues. V dropped 0 bases and J dropped 7; count of bases not matched to a gene: 9. Germline CDR1 and CDR2: LGHNA and YSLEER. The CDR3 coding sequence is TGCGCCAGCAGCCAAGATGTGGGAGGGACTAGCGGATATACGCAGTATTTT. Protein sequence: CASSQDVGGTSGYTQYF.

The chain is built from TRBV2 and TRBJ2-5; a weak D match, TRBD1 (6 bases). CDR1 and CDR2 (germline): SNHLY, FYNNEI. Trimming stripped 6 bases from V and 5 bases from J, with 10 bases between. This CDR3 region has 12 residues. The CDR3 is CASSRGRETQYF. The DNA for the CDR3 is TGTGCCAGCAGCAGGGGTCGGGAGACCCAGTACTTC.

The chain links TRBV6-4 to TRBJ2-7, with D possibly called TRBD1 or TRBD2 (5 bases each). Germline V gives CDR1 MRHNA, CDR2 SNTAGT. The V gene lost 4 bases and the J gene lost 0 bases, with 13 bases spanning the gap. The length of the CDR3 is 15 residues. The CDR3, as DNA: TGTGCCAGCAGTGCCTATCCGGGACCCTCCTACGAGCAGTACTTC. Amino acid sequence: CASSAYPGPSYEQYF.

The rearrangement links TRBV7-9 to TRBJ2-7, with 7 bases lining up with TRBD2. V shed 1 base and J 4 bases; nucleotides not matched to a gene: 7. This CDR3 is built from 15 residues. The germline V gene has CDR1 SEHNR and CDR2 FQNEAQ (reference sequence). This CDR3 is CASSLEVGLQYEQYF. CDR3 sequence (DNA): TGTGCCAGCAGCTTAGAAGTGGGACTACAATACGAGCAGTACTTC.

The gene calls are TRBV7-2 and TRBJ1-6; TRBD1 matches at 7 bases. Unmatched junction bases numbered 1, after V lost 5 bases and J lost 6 bases. This CDR3 spans 13 amino acids. Germline CDR1 SGHTA, CDR2 FQGNSA. The CDR3 coding sequence is TGTGCCAGCAGCCGGGACAGTAATTCACCCCTCCACTTT. The encoded protein is CASSRDSNSPLHF.

The chain recombines TRBV2 with TRBJ2-2; 12 bases match TRBD2. Trimming removed 4 bases from V and 7 bases from J; junction bases left unmatched: 7. CDR3 length: 16 amino acids. Germline CDR1 is SNHLY and CDR2 is FYNNEI. The CDR3 coding sequence is TGTGCCAGCAGTGGTGGACTAGCGGGAAGGGGCGGGGAGCTGTTTTTT. As protein: CASSGGLAGRGGELFF. The whole variable domain, remainder taken from reference TRBV2 and TRBJ2-2, is EPEVTQTPSHQVTQMGQEVILRCVPISNHLYFYWYRQILGQKVEFLVSFYNNEISEKSEIFDDQFSVERPDGSNFTLKIRSTKLEDSAMYFCASSGGLAGRGGELFFGEGSRLTVL.